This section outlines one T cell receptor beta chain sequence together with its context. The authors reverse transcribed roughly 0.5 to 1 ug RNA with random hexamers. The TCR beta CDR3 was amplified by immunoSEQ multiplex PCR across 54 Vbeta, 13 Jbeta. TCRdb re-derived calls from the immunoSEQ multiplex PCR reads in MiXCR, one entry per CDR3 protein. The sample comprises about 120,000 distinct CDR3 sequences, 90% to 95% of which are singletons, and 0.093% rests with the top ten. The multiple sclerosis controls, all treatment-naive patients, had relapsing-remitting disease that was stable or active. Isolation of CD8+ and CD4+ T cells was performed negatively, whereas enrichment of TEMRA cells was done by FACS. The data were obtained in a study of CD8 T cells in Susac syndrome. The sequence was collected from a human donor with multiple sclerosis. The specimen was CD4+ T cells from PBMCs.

The CDR3 sequence: CASGPLYGYTF. DNA for the CDR3: TGTGCCAGCGGCCCCCTCTATGGCTACACCTTC. The chain links TRBV7-2 to TRBJ1-2; no clear D gene. This CDR3 contains 11 residues. Trimming removed 8 bases from V and 4 bases from J, with 8 bases in between. Per the germline V gene, CDR1 is SGHTA and CDR2 is FQGNSA. The variable domain in full, completed from reference TRBV7-2 and TRBJ1-2, reads GAGVSQSPSNKVTEKGKDVELRCDPISGHTALYWYRQSLGQGLEFLIYFQGNSAPDKSGLPSDRFSAERTGGSVSTLTIQRTQQEDSAVYLCASGPLYGYTFGSGTRLTVV.